This T cell receptor beta chain was identified during a study of blood T cell repertoires in COVID-19. Study context: Samples came from the United States, Italy and Spain, spanning acute and convalescent COVID-19. PBMCs, B-cell-depleted T cells, or T cells provided the cDNA or gDNA that made up the material.

Per the original methods: Amplified reference gene primers provided the basis for estimating nucleated cell counts. Only in-frame clones appear in the TCRdb table, and some are missing; sequencing was by immunoSEQ multiplex PCR. The V and J calls and clone size are taken from that table; D and trimming were inferred from the DNA. The sample lists around 90,000 clones; 80% to 95% were seen once. V trimming: 4 bases; J trimming: 4 bases; junction bases outside the gene matches: 6. The germline V gene has CDR1 LGHDT and CDR2 YNNKEL (reference sequence). The CDR3 contains 17 residues. This clonotype was obtained from a woman aged 60-70 years with active COVID-19. Sequenced: peripheral blood. The V call is TRBV3-1 (or the pseudogene TRBV3-2), the J call TRBJ2-6; TRBD1 aligns across 11 bases. CDR3 in DNA: TGTGCCAGCAGCCCGGGACAGGGGGTGTTGGGGGCCAACGTCCTGACTTTC. Protein sequence: CASSPGQGVLGANVLTF.